This T cell receptor beta chain was captured by sequencing in a study of T cell repertoires in cytomegalovirus infection. About the research overall: Signatures in public TCR beta sequences pointed to both CMV infection and matching HLA type. Overall study findings and caveats: Across the ex vivo response, the dominant clonotypes were HLA-C-restricted CMV-specific TCR beta clonotypes. CMV carriers having the relevant HLA were flagged by cumulative public TCR beta family frequency.

TCRdb used MiXCR to reprocess the reads, holding one entry per CDR3 protein. The profile shows 250,000 to 300,000 distinct CDR3 sequences, roughly 23% of them singletons. This CDR3 contains 15 residues. Trimming shortened V by 2 bases and J by 6 bases, and 14 bases separated the two germline ends. Germline values: CDR1 SGHTA, CDR2 FQGNSA. Turning to this clonotype: Its antigen is undetermined.

The sequencing sample was made of PBMCs. This chain links TRBV7-2 with TRBJ2-1; D ambiguous. This clonotype was obtained from a human donor in good health (CMV status not recorded). Some clones in this sample may be carry-over from other donors' samples. CDR3 sequence: CASSLTSNLGNEQFF. CDR3 coding DNA: TGTGCCAGCAGCTTAACGTCTAACTTGGGCAATGAGCAGTTCTTC.